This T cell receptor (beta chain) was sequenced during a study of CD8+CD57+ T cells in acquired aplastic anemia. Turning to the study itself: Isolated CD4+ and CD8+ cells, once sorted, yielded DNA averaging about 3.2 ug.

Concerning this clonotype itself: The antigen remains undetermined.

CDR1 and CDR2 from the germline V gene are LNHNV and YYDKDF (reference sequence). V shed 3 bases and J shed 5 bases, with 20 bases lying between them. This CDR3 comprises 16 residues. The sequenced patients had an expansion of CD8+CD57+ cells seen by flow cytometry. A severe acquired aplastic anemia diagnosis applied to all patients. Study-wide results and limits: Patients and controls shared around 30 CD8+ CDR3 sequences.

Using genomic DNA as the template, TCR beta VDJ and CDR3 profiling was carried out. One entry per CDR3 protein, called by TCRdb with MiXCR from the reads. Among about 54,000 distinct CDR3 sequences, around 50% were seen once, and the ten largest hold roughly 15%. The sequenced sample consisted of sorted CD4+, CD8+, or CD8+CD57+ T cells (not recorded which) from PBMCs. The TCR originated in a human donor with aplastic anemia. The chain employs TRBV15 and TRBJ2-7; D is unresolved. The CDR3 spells CATSRGSWVSDHEQYF. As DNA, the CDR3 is TGTGCCACCAGCAGGGGGTCTTGGGTCAGCGACCACGAGCAGTACTTC.